Presented here are 31 T cell receptor beta chains from one specimen sequenced in a study of cytomegalovirus exposure and HLA in healthy donors. Sequencing was performed with immunoSEQ multiplex PCR; in TCRdb, only in-frame clones are kept and a portion is missing. Of over 200,000 clones in the sample, over 65% are singletons; the top ten hold about 6%. Source material: PBMCs. These receptors all stem from a woman under 30 in good health and CMV-seronegative.

CDR3 protein: CASSLLGQAEDEQYF. The CDR3 DNA is TGTGCCAGCAGCTTACTAGGCCAGGCCGAAGACGAGCAGTACTTC. The chain carries TRBV5-6 and TRBJ2-7, with D perhaps matching TRBD2 (5 bases). The CDR3 is 15 residues long. CDR1 is SGHDT and CDR2 is YYEEEE in the germline V gene. Trimming removed 2 bases at V and 5 bases at J, with 17 bases between.

The rearrangement links TRBV6-5 to TRBJ1-5, with D unresolved. Germline-derived CDR1 and CDR2 are MNHEY and SVGAGI. V lost 0 bases and J 7 bases, leaving 10 bases between the germline ends. The CDR3 is made up of 14 amino acids. The CDR3 nucleotides read TGTGCCAGCAGTTACTCGCAGACGCGGCAGCCCCAGCATTTT. Its protein product is CASSYSQTRQPQHF.

The V and J genes are TRBV27 and TRBJ2-5; D assignment may be TRBD1 or TRBD2 (5 bases each). Trimming stripped 3 bases from V and 5 bases from J, with 19 bases between. Germline V gives CDR1 MNHEY, CDR2 SMNVEV (reference sequence). The CDR3 extends over 16 amino acids. CDR3 loop: CASSFTGPRLDETQYF. As DNA, the CDR3 is TGTGCCAGCAGTTTCACGGGACCGCGCTTAGACGAGACCCAGTACTTC.

The V call is TRBV14, the J call TRBJ2-1, with D maybe TRBD1 (5 bases). The germline gives CDR1 SGHDN, CDR2 FVKESK. Trimming took off 4 bases at V and 7 bases at J, with 14 bases between the two ends. This CDR3 contains 14 residues. CDR3 loop: CASSLEGVWNEQFF. CDR3 DNA: TGTGCCAGCAGCCTGGAAGGGGTATGGAATGAGCAGTTCTTC.

This clone showed up just once. The chain carries TRBV5-4 and TRBJ2-3; 10 nucleotides match TRBD2. V trimming: 1 base; J trimming: 2 bases; junction bases outside the gene matches: 4. This CDR3 spans 16 amino acids. The germline V gene encodes CDR1 SGHNT and CDR2 YYREEE (reference sequence). The CDR3 DNA sequence: TGTGCCAGCAGCTTGACTAGCGGGATGGACACAGATACGCAGTATTTT. Protein: CASSLTSGMDTDTQYF.

This clone was counted a few times. V and J are TRBV5-1 and TRBJ1-2, with D hard to call. The germline V gene has CDR1 SGHRS and CDR2 YFSETQ. Trimming shortened V by 0 bases and J by 7 bases, and 13 bases separated the two germline ends. The CDR3 covers 14 residues. For the CDR3, the DNA is TGCGCCAGCAGCTTGGACGGAGCTGTGCGTGGCTACACCTTC. This encodes CASSLDGAVRGYTF.

As concerns this clone: The sample has other DNA sequences that encode this CDR3 too. This rearrangement joins TRBV6-5 to TRBJ2-1; D possibly corresponds to TRBD2 (6 bases). Germline-derived CDR1 and CDR2 are MNHEY and SVGAGI. The ends were cut back, 3 bases at V and 2 bases at J, with 14 bases in the middle. The CDR3 has 16 amino acids. DNA of the CDR3: TGTGCCAGCAGTTATGGGACGTCGGGGGCCTACAATGAGCAGTTCTTC. Encoded protein: CASSYGTSGAYNEQFF.

The genes are TRBV5-6 and TRBJ2-5, with a tentative D call TRBD2 (6 bases). Trimming shortened V by 0 bases and J by 7 bases, and 10 bases separated the two germline ends. Germline CDR1 is SGHDT and CDR2 is YYEEEE. This CDR3 contains 13 residues. CDR3 amino acids: CASSLAWGGTQYF. The CDR3 coding sequence is TGTGCCAGCAGCTTGGCCTGGGGAGGGACCCAGTACTTC.

This chain links TRBV6-5 with TRBJ2-1, with 10 bases aligning to TRBD1. Germline CDR1 is MNHEY and CDR2 is SVGAGI. This CDR3 contains 15 residues. V lost 5 bases to trimming and J lost 7 bases; unmatched junction nucleotides: 8. The CDR3 is CASSKGTGVFNEQFF. The CDR3 region has the DNA TGTGCCAGCAGTAAAGGGACAGGGGTATTTAATGAGCAGTTCTTC.

The V and J genes are TRBV5-1 and TRBJ2-7; D perhaps matches TRBD2 (6 bases). The CDR3 is 14 residues long. V was shortened by 7 bases and J by 3 bases, with 17 bases between the two germline ends. Germline V gene lookup returns CDR1 SGHRS and CDR2 YFSETQ. CDR3 sequence: CASRSLSGSYEQYF. The CDR3 region has the DNA TGCGCCAGCCGTTCCCTTAGCGGTAGCTACGAGCAGTACTTC.

The J gene is TRBJ2-3, the V gene TRBV5-4; no clear D gene. Trimming shortened V by 0 bases and J by 3 bases, and 14 bases separated the two germline ends. In germline, CDR1 is SGHNT, CDR2 YYREEE (reference sequence). The CDR3 runs to 16 residues. Here the CDR3 reads CASSLGSQVETDTQYF. In DNA form, the CDR3 reads TGTGCCAGCAGCTTGGGATCTCAGGTGGAGACAGATACGCAGTATTTT.

The chain carries TRBV14 and TRBJ2-1, with 7 bases lining up with TRBD2. There are 16 residues in the CDR3. CDR1 and CDR2 from the germline V gene are SGHDN and FVKESK. The J segment lost 5 bases and the V segment lost 4 bases, leaving 11 bases of the junction unmatched. The CDR3 nucleotides read TGTGCCAGCAGCCCCTGGGGCGGGAGTTGGAACAATGAGCAGTTCTTC. Translation: CASSPWGGSWNNEQFF.

The V and J genes are TRBV6-5 and TRBJ1-1; the match to TRBD1 covers 7 bases. Germline V lookup: CDR1 MNHEY, CDR2 SVGAGI. This CDR3 comprises 15 residues. Losses at the gene ends were 9 bases for V and 5 bases for J; bases not matched to a gene: 15. The DNA for the CDR3 is TGTGCCAGTTGTCGTCCGGGACAGAGAGGGACTGAAGCTTTCTTT. Encoded protein: CASCRPGQRGTEAFF.

The chain has TRBV4-1 and TRBJ1-5; no reliable D call. The V and J ends lost 3 bases and 6 bases respectively, with 18 bases between them. CDR3 length equals 16 residues. The germline CDR1 and CDR2 sequences are MGHRA and YSYEKL. CDR3 DNA: TGCGCCAGCAGCCATTATTATGGGGAGCTAGGTCAGCCCCAGCATTTT. Protein: CASSHYYGELGQPQHF.

This clone was detected a few times. The gene calls are TRBV27 and TRBJ2-3, with 12 bases that match TRBD2. V lost 8 bases, J lost 4 bases, and 7 bases stayed unmatched. Germline V CDR1 and CDR2: MNHEY, SMNVEV (reference sequence). This CDR3 has 15 residues. The CDR3 loop is CASVASGGAADTQYF. In DNA, the CDR3 is TGTGCCAGCGTCGCTAGCGGGGGGGCCGCAGATACGCAGTATTTT.

The chain couples TRBV27 to TRBJ1-1; TRBD1 matches 8 bases. The CDR3 is made up of 15 amino acids. The J segment lost 0 bases and the V segment lost 6 bases, leaving 6 bases of the junction unmatched. Germline V gene data show CDR1 as MNHEY and CDR2 as SMNVEV (reference sequence). Here the CDR3 reads CASSRTGRMNTEAFF. In DNA form, the CDR3 reads TGTGCCAGCAGCCGGACAGGGAGGATGAACACTGAAGCTTTCTTT.

The rearrangement joins TRBV7-3 to TRBJ2-4; 9 bases line up with TRBD1. The CDR3 has 13 amino acids. V was clipped by 4 bases and J by 8 bases; unmatched bases: 3. Germline V gives CDR1 SGHTA, CDR2 FQGTGA. The CDR3 sequence is CASSSTGGDIQYF. The CDR3 coding sequence is TGTGCCAGCAGCTCGACAGGGGGGGACATTCAGTACTTC.

This chain joins TRBV9 and TRBJ2-7; D possibly corresponds to TRBD1 (5 bases). The V and J ends lost 4 bases and 4 bases respectively, with 18 bases between them. Germline V CDR1 and CDR2: SGDLS, YYNGEE. This CDR3 spans 15 amino acids. In DNA form, the CDR3 reads TGTGCCAGCAGCCCAGACAGAAATGAAGTTTACGAGCAGTACTTC. Its translation: CASSPDRNEVYEQYF.

The chain is built from TRBV28 and TRBJ2-7; 8 bases fit TRBD2. The CDR3 is 15 amino acids. Germline V CDR1 and CDR2: MDHEN, SYDVKM. V was pared by 5 bases and J by 3 bases, with 9 bases of the junction left unmatched. CDR3 residues: CASSPIAGYLYEQYF. CDR3 nucleotides: TGTGCCAGCAGTCCTATAGCGGGGTACCTCTACGAGCAGTACTTC.

For the CDR3, the DNA is TGTGCCTGGAGTATCCGGGACCCAGCTTTCTTT. It specifies CAWSIRDPAFF. The chain joins TRBV30 to TRBJ1-1; D is perhaps TRBD1 (5 bases). V lost 2 bases and J 10 bases, leaving 11 bases between the germline ends. This CDR3 region has 11 residues. Germline values: CDR1 GTSNPN, CDR2 SVGIG (reference sequence).

This chain uses TRBV7-7 with TRBJ1-5; a weak D match, TRBD1 (5 bases). This CDR3 comprises 17 residues. The germline V gene has CDR1 SSHAT and CDR2 FNYEAQ (reference sequence). V dropped 4 bases and J dropped 4 bases, with 20 bases sitting between them. The CDR3 reads CASSSILPGPRNQPQHF. The CDR3 coding sequence is TGTGCCAGCAGCTCGATCCTCCCGGGGCCACGGAATCAGCCCCAGCATTTT.

This clone was detected only once. Here the CDR3 reads CSVCLGRTDTQYF. The CDR3 DNA follows: TGCAGCGTTTGCCTAGGACGGACAGATACGCAGTATTTT. The V call is TRBV29-1, the J call TRBJ2-3; D unclear. V was cut by 5 bases and J by 3 bases, with 12 bases left in between. CDR1 SQVTM and CDR2 ANQGSEA come from the germline V gene. The CDR3 has 13 amino acids.

This clone was found a few times. The J gene is TRBJ1-2, the V gene TRBV19, with D perhaps matching TRBD1 (6 bases). Germline lookup yields CDR1 LNHDA and CDR2 SQIVND (reference sequence). The CDR3 loop spans 15 amino acids. Trimming pared 7 bases from V and 2 bases from J, leaving 17 bases between. CDR3 in amino acids: CASTVRRGTNYGYTF. The CDR3 DNA sequence: TGTGCCAGTACCGTGAGGAGGGGGACCAACTATGGCTACACCTTC.

V and J are TRBV6-9 and TRBJ2-7, with 12 bases that match TRBD2. Germline CDR1 MNHGY, CDR2 SVAAGI. With 7 bases clipped from V and 3 bases from J, the junction kept 16 bases outside the gene matches. The CDR3 length is 18 residues. The CDR3 loop is CASTGQGLAGWSIYEQYF. The CDR3 DNA sequence: TGTGCCAGCACCGGACAGGGACTAGCGGGTTGGAGTATCTACGAGCAGTACTTC.

The chain employs TRBV25-1 and TRBJ1-2; D might be TRBD1 (5 bases). Trimming took off 3 bases at V and 6 bases at J, with 11 bases between the two ends. CDR1 is MGHDK, CDR2 SYGVNS, per germline. The CDR3 is 13 amino acids. In DNA, the CDR3 is TGTGCCAGCAGTGATCGGGTGGGGGATGGCTACACCTTC. This codes for CASSDRVGDGYTF.

The chain has TRBV7-9 and TRBJ1-4, with D maybe TRBD1 (6 bases). V dropped 5 bases and J dropped 7 bases, with 17 bases sitting between them. The CDR3 extends over 15 amino acids. The germline V gene has CDR1 SEHNR and CDR2 FQNEAQ (reference sequence). CDR3 DNA: TGTGCCAGCAGCCACTCCACGGAGGGGGGTGAAAAACTGTTTTTT. Protein product: CASSHSTEGGEKLFF.

The chain employs TRBV30 and TRBJ2-5; 7 nucleotides align to TRBD2. The CDR3 consists of 15 residues. V was pared by 0 bases and J by 5 bases, with 9 bases of the junction left unmatched. Germline V gene data show CDR1 as GTSNPN and CDR2 as SVGIG (reference sequence). CDR3 DNA sequence: TGTGCCTGGAGTGTTGGCGGGCTAGCGGTTGAGACCCAGTACTTC. This gives the protein CAWSVGGLAVETQYF.

The chain has TRBV9 and TRBJ1-4; TRBD1 aligns across 7 bases. Germline V gives CDR1 SGDLS, CDR2 YYNGEE. The CDR3 runs to 15 residues. V lost 0 bases and J lost 7; bases outside the gene matches: 6. The CDR3 DNA reads TGTGCCAGCAGCGTAGCTTCAACAGGGGCTGAAAAACTGTTTTTT. Encoded protein: CASSVASTGAEKLFF.

This chain links TRBV9 with TRBJ1-6; D unclear. CDR1 is SGDLS and CDR2 is YYNGEE in the germline V gene. V was pared by 3 bases and J by 4 bases, with 11 bases between. This CDR3 comprises 15 residues. CDR3 in amino acids: CASSGPAGYNSPLHF. CDR3 nucleotides: TGTGCCAGCAGCGGACCAGCGGGATATAATTCACCCCTCCACTTT.

The count of this clone is one. The V and J genes are TRBV6-6 and TRBJ2-2; D not resolved. Germline values: CDR1 MNHNY, CDR2 SVGAGI (reference sequence). Trimming cost V 4 bases and J 6 bases, with 6 bases left between them. CDR3 length: 12 amino acids. This chain's CDR3 is CASSFSSGELFF. In nucleotides, the CDR3 is TGTGCCAGCAGTTTTAGCTCCGGGGAGCTGTTTTTT.

The chain carries TRBV9 and TRBJ2-2; 9 bases fit TRBD2. The CDR3 spans 15 residues. The J segment lost 2 bases and the V segment lost 2 bases, leaving 1 base of the junction unmatched. Germline assignment: CDR1 SGDLS and CDR2 YYNGEE. CDR3 region: CASSVTSGNTGELFF. For the CDR3, the DNA is TGTGCCAGCAGCGTGACTAGCGGTAACACCGGGGAGCTGTTTTTT.